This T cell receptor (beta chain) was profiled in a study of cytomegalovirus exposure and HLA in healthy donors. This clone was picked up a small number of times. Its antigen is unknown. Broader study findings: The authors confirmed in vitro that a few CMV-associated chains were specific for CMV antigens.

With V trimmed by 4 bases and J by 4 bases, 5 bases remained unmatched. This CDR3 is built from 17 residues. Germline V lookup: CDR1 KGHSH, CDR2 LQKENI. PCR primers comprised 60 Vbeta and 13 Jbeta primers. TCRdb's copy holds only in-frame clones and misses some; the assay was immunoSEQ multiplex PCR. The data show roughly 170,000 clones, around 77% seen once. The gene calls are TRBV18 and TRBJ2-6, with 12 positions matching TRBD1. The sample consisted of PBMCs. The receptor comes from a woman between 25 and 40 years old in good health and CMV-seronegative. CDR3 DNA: TGTGCCAGCTCACAGGGACAGGGGGCGGACGGGGCCAACGTCCTGACTTTC. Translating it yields CASSQGQGADGANVLTF.